This entry lists 22 T cell receptor beta chains sequenced from one sample in a study of regulatory T cells in long-lasting Graves disease. Through Arm-PCR of CDR3 regions and iRepertoire HTBI primers, TCR beta libraries were built. TCRdb re-called the multiplex PCR reads with MiXCR, one entry per CDR3 protein. This table has 400,000 to 500,000 distinct CDR3 sequences, roughly 17% appearing once. Time point here: newly diagnosed GD, antithyroid drugs for less than 3 months. From RNA extracted from PBMCs, the TCR library was made. This sample also belongs to another study, concerning T cells in Graves' hyperthyroidism and ophthalmopathy.

The material sequenced was peripheral blood mononuclear cells (PBMCs), taken at new diagnosis, from a patient treated with antithyroid drugs. The receptors originated from a woman in her 30s with Graves disease.

This clonotype was seen repeatedly, ten times or more. The chain combines TRBV30 with TRBJ1-1; D is perhaps TRBD1 (5 bases). The CDR3 spans 15 residues. With 2 bases removed from V and 3 bases from J, the gap between germline ends came to 16 bases. Germline V gives CDR1 GTSNPN, CDR2 SVGIG (reference sequence). CDR3 sequence reads: CAWSPHGTNHTEAFF. The CDR3 coding sequence is TGTGCCTGGAGTCCTCACGGGACCAACCACACTGAAGCTTTCTTT.

The rearrangement uses TRBV7-9 and TRBJ2-7; 10 bases fit TRBD2. The CDR3 covers 17 residues. J lost 1 base, V lost 4 bases, and 10 bases had no gene match. Germline V CDR1 and CDR2: SEHNR, FQNEAQ (reference sequence). The chain's CDR3 is CASSSLAGGPNSYEQYF. DNA of the CDR3: TGTGCCAGCAGCTCGTTAGCGGGAGGCCCCAATTCCTACGAGCAGTACTTC.

This clonotype was observed many times. The chain couples TRBV11-2 to TRBJ2-1; the D call may be TRBD1 or TRBD2 (5 bases each). From germline, CDR1 is SGHAT and CDR2 FQNNGV. The V gene lost 6 bases and the J gene lost 11 bases, with 14 bases spanning the gap. The CDR3 has 12 residues. In DNA, the CDR3 is TGTGCCAGCAGACTGGGGGTGGAAAAGCAGTTCTTC. Translating it yields CASRLGVEKQFF.

This clonotype was counted many times. This chain connects TRBV28 to TRBJ2-1; 10 positions agree with TRBD2. Germline CDR1 MDHEN, CDR2 SYDVKM. This CDR3 spans 14 amino acids. J was trimmed by 8 bases and V by 7 bases; bases with no gene match: 8. This CDR3 reads CASTLAGSRHEQFF. CDR3 DNA sequence: TGTGCCAGCACACTAGCGGGAAGTAGGCATGAGCAGTTCTTC. The full variable domain, completed using reference TRBV28 and TRBJ2-1, is DVKVTQSSRYLVKRTGEKVFLECVQDMDHENMFWYRQDPGLGLRLIYFSYDVKMKEKGDIPEGYSVSREKKERFSLILESASTNQTSMYLCASTLAGSRHEQFFGPGTRLTVL.

Ten or more counts support this clonotype. The J gene is TRBJ2-5, the V gene TRBV28; 13 nucleotides match TRBD2. V was pared by 4 bases and J by 5 bases, with 13 bases of the junction left unmatched. In germline, CDR1 is MDHEN, CDR2 SYDVKM. There are 18 residues in the CDR3. The CDR3, as DNA: TGTGCCAGCAGTTCCTCCCGAGGGCGACTAGCGGGAGGTGAGACCCAGTACTTC. This encodes CASSSSRGRLAGGETQYF.

This clonotype was recorded once. A single base is all that separates this from a far larger clone, so a read error is likely. The chain couples TRBV28 to TRBJ2-3; TRBD2 matches at 10 bases. CDR1 and CDR2 (germline): MDHEN, SYDVKM. The length of the CDR3 is 16 residues. Unmatched junction bases numbered 10, after V lost 10 bases and J lost 0 bases. The CDR3, as DNA: TGTGCCACCGGTGGGGAGACTAGCGGGAGCACAGATACGCAGTATTTT. Translating it yields CATGGETSGSTDTQYF.

This clonotype has at least ten counts. This chain joins TRBV29-1 and TRBJ2-7, with TRBD2 matching 11 bases. CDR1 and CDR2 from the germline V gene are SQVTM and ANQGSEA. With 6 bases clipped from V and 0 bases from J, the junction kept 13 bases outside the gene matches. The length of the CDR3 is 17 residues. The chain's CDR3 is CSVATPPSGRNSYEQYF. CDR3 in DNA: TGCAGCGTCGCAACCCCCCCTAGCGGGAGGAACTCCTACGAGCAGTACTTC.

In its sample, this clonotype was seen many times. The V call is TRBV30, the J call TRBJ2-1, with D unresolved. V was shortened by 2 bases and J by 8 bases, with 7 bases between the two germline ends. CDR1 and CDR2 from the germline V gene are GTSNPN and SVGIG (reference sequence). This CDR3 spans 11 amino acids. In DNA form, the CDR3 reads TGTGCCTGGAGTACAATCCATGAGCAGTTCTTC. Protein product: CAWSTIHEQFF.

In this sample, this clonotype turned up many times. This chain joins TRBV10-3 and TRBJ2-3, with TRBD2 matching over 10 bases. Germline V lookup: CDR1 ENHRY, CDR2 SYGVKD. This CDR3 is built from 20 residues. The V and J ends lost 3 bases and 4 bases, in that order; junction bases with no gene match: 19. In nucleotides, the CDR3 is TGTGCCATCAGTGACGGAGGACGGGCTAGCGGGAGACCGGAGGCAGATACGCAGTATTTT. Protein sequence: CAISDGGRASGRPEADTQYF.

This clonotype was detected once. This chain joins TRBV11-2 and TRBJ1-1; D is ambiguous. The germline V and J ends were trimmed by 2 bases and 5 bases, with 9 bases remaining between them. The CDR3 totals 13 residues. Germline CDR1 SGHAT, CDR2 FQNNGV. This CDR3 is CASSLTGKTEAFF. CDR3 nucleotides: TGTGCCAGCAGCTTAACCGGGAAGACTGAAGCTTTCTTT.

The chain is built from TRBV7-9 and TRBJ2-5, with D unclear. V dropped 2 bases and J dropped 5 bases, with 9 bases sitting between them. The CDR3 consists of 13 residues. Looked up from germline, CDR1 is SEHNR and CDR2 is FQNEAQ (reference sequence). The CDR3 DNA is TGTGCCAGCAGCTTAATTTTGTTGGAGACCCAGTACTTC. Translating gives CASSLILLETQYF.

The V call is TRBV4-1, the J call TRBJ1-4, with D hard to call. Trimming cost V 1 base and J 6 bases, with 9 bases left between them. CDR1 and CDR2 from the germline V gene are MGHRA and YSYEKL. The CDR3 consists of 14 residues. CDR3: CASSQGRQDEKLFF. CDR3 nucleotides: TGCGCCAGCAGCCAAGGGCGGCAGGATGAAAAACTGTTTTTT.

The V and J genes are TRBV6-1 and TRBJ2-6; D remains unclear. The germline CDR1 and CDR2 sequences are MNHNS and SASEGT. The CDR3 runs 16 residues. Between the trimmed V and J ends, which lost 6 bases and 2 bases, there was a span of 14 bases. The CDR3 DNA reads TGTGCCAGCAGACACTTCTCAGGTACTGGGGCCAACGTCCTGACTTTC. This sequence encodes CASRHFSGTGANVLTF.

The rearrangement links TRBV7-9 to TRBJ1-2, with no clear D. Per the germline V gene, CDR1 is SEHNR and CDR2 is FQNEAQ (reference sequence). The CDR3 is made up of 13 amino acids. Trimming left V 5 bases short and J 5 bases short, with 12 bases between. Here the CDR3 DNA reads TGTGCCAGCAGCCAAGACCCGGGGTATGGCTACACCTTC. It is translated as CASSQDPGYGYTF.

This clonotype has ten or more counts. The V gene is TRBV28, the J gene TRBJ2-7, with 8 nucleotides matching TRBD1. Trimming took 5 bases from V and 0 from J; bases not matched to a gene: 6. CDR3 length equals 15 residues. Germline CDR1 is MDHEN and CDR2 is SYDVKM. The CDR3 loop is CASSGRDRPSYEQYF. The CDR3 DNA is TGTGCCAGCAGTGGTAGGGACAGGCCCTCCTACGAGCAGTACTTC.

The chain combines TRBV20-1 with TRBJ1-2; TRBD1 is a possible D gene (6 bases). This CDR3 region has 14 residues. CDR1 and CDR2 from the germline V gene are DFQATT and SNEGSKA (reference sequence). V dropped 7 bases and J dropped 0 bases, with 15 bases sitting between them. The CDR3 DNA follows: TGCAGTGTTACGGAGGGGGGAGCTAACTATGGCTACACCTTC. It codes for CSVTEGGANYGYTF.

This clonotype was detected ten times or more. This chain connects TRBV5-1 to TRBJ2-1, with 8 positions matching TRBD1. Germline trimming cut 0 bases from V and 6 bases from J; bases unmatched to any gene: 11. CDR1 and CDR2 (germline): SGHRS, YFSETQ. This CDR3 is 17 amino acids long. CDR3 bases: TGCGCCAGCAGCTTGGAGACAGGGGCGAATAGGCGCAATGAGCAGTTCTTC. It is translated as CASSLETGANRRNEQFF.

This clonotype was detected a few times. The chain couples TRBV4-2 to TRBJ2-1, with D tentatively TRBD1 (6 bases). Germline assignment: CDR1 LGHNA and CDR2 YNFKEQ. CDR3 size: 16 residues. Trimming shortened V by 0 bases and J by 2 bases, and 11 bases separated the two germline ends. The CDR3 reads CASSQERGSPYNEQFF. The CDR3, as DNA: TGTGCCAGCAGCCAAGAAAGGGGGAGTCCCTACAATGAGCAGTTCTTC.

This clonotype was seen ten or more times. The chain is built from TRBV6-1 and TRBJ1-1; D ambiguous. CDR1 MNHNS and CDR2 SASEGT come from the germline V gene. Trimming removed 7 bases from V and 0 bases from J, with 9 bases in between. This CDR3 is built from 13 residues. The CDR3 sequence is CASTSQMNTEAFF. The DNA for the CDR3 is TGTGCCAGCACCAGCCAGATGAACACTGAAGCTTTCTTT.

The chain links TRBV6-2 or TRBV6-3 to TRBJ2-2; D tentatively reads TRBD1 or TRBD2 (5 bases each). Germline-derived CDR1 and CDR2 are MNHEY and SVGEGT. This CDR3 comprises 17 residues. V shed 6 bases and J shed 7 bases, with 24 bases lying between them. The DNA for the CDR3 is TGTGCCAGCAGCGCCCTCTCGGGGACGGGTTTTAACGGGGAGCTGTTTTTT. Residues: CASSALSGTGFNGELFF.

A remark on this clonotype: This could be a read error, since a much larger clone is one nucleotide away. V is TRBV28 and J is TRBJ1-2; unclear D gene. The germline gives CDR1 MDHEN, CDR2 SYDVKM. CDR3 length equals 11 residues. Deletions cut 3 bases from V and 4 bases from J, with 3 bases between. CDR3 bases: TGTGCCAGCAGTTTCCGCTATGGCTACACCTTC. This codes for CASSFRYGYTF.

This clonotype was detected many times. The chain joins TRBV28 to TRBJ1-2; 9 nucleotides align to TRBD1. The V segment lost 2 bases and the J segment 5 bases; nucleotides outside the gene matches: 12. Germline CDR1 MDHEN, CDR2 SYDVKM. The CDR3 is 17 residues long. The CDR3 region is CASSLGFGTGPSYGYTF. The CDR3 DNA sequence: TGTGCCAGCAGTTTAGGGTTCGGGACAGGGCCTTCATATGGCTACACCTTC.